This is a list of T cell receptor beta chains from one sample in a study of CD8 T cells in Susac syndrome. TCRdb independently ran MiXCR on the immunoSEQ multiplex PCR reads; one entry per CDR3 protein. The sample records 200,000 to 300,000 distinct CDR3 sequences, about 95% being singletons. The sample consisted of CD4+ T cells from PBMCs. These receptors were obtained from a human donor with Susac syndrome. Each CDR3 is given with its conserved first and last residue. A D gene is named only where the DNA matches it firmly. The size of a clone is reported for some rows only, either as once, few or many, or as a class for expanded clones.

TRBJ2-7 | . | . | TRBV7-2 | TGTGCCAGCAGCACGTTTGGCCTAAGCTCCTACGAGCAGTACTTC | CASSTFGLSSYEQYF
TRBJ2-7 | . | . | TRBV29-1 | TGCAGCGTTGAAGAACCCGCGGGGTACGAGCAGTACTTC | CSVEEPAGYEQYF
TRBJ2-1 | TRBD2 | . | TRBV5-1 | TGCGCCAGCAGCAGAGGTAGCGGGTCTGTCAATGAGCAGTTCTTC | CASSRGSGSVNEQFF
TRBJ2-7 | TRBD2 | . | TRBV20-1 | TGCAGTGCCGGAAAACTAGCGGGCTCCTACGAGCAGTACTTC | CSAGKLAGSYEQYF
TRBJ1-2 | . | . | TRBV7-9 | TGTGCCAGCAGCTTTACCGGGACACTGGATGGCTACACCTTC | CASSFTGTLDGYTF
TRBJ2-1 | . | . | TRBV28 | TGTGCCAGCAGCCCCGGGACTCCATCACTCAATGAGCAGTTCTTC | CASSPGTPSLNEQFF
TRBJ2-3 | TRBD2 | . | TRBV5-1 | TGCGCCAGCAGCTGGGCTAGCGGGGGCACAGATACGCAGTATTTT | CASSWASGGTDTQYF
TRBJ2-7 | . | . | TRBV18 | TGTGCCAGCTCACCCGGCCGGACACGAGAGCAGTACTTC | CASSPGRTREQYF
TRBJ2-1 | TRBD2 | . | TRBV4-2 | TGTGCCAGCAGCCAGAAAACTAGCGTCAGCTCCTACAATGAGCAGTTCTTC | CASSQKTSVSSYNEQFF
TRBJ1-5 | . | once | TRBV7-2 | TGTGCCAGCGGCCAATATAGCAATCAGCCCCAGCATTTT | CASGQYSNQPQHF
TRBJ2-3 | TRBD2 | . | TRBV4-1 | TGCGCCAGCAGCCAAGAAGCTAGCGGGAGGGTTCACACAGATACGCAGTATTTT | CASSQEASGRVHTDTQYF
TRBJ2-2 | TRBD2 | . | TRBV30 | TGTGCCTGGAGTGTACTTGGAGGGAGGGCTTCTTTCGGGGAGCTGTTTTTT | CAWSVLGGRASFGELFF
TRBJ2-1 | . | . | TRBV4-1 | TGCGCCAGCAGCCAAGACGGCGCCTCCTACAATGAGCAGTTCTTC | CASSQDGASYNEQFF
TRBJ1-5 | . | . | TRBV3-1 | TGTGCCAGCAGCCTTTCAGTGGGGGATCAGCCCCAGCATTTT | CASSLSVGDQPQHF
TRBJ2-2 | . | . | TRBV18 | TGTGCCAGCTCAGTAGTTTTCGCCACCGGGGAGCTGTTTTTT | CASSVVFATGELFF
TRBJ1-1 | TRBD1 | . | TRBV18 | TGTGCCAGTGCCCGGGACAGAGACACTGAAGCTTTCTTT | CASARDRDTEAFF
TRBJ1-1 | . | few | TRBV7-3 | TGTGCCAGCAGCTTAGAGGGGAACACTGAAGCTTTCTTT | CASSLEGNTEAFF
TRBJ2-2 | . | . | TRBV29-1 | TGCAGCGTTGTCCCAAACACCGGGGAGCTGTTTTTT | CSVVPNTGELFF
TRBJ2-5 | . | . | TRBV7-6 | TGTGCCAGCAGCTTGCTAGTAGGGACGGAGACCCAGTACTTC | CASSLLVGTETQYF
TRBJ2-1 | TRBD1 | . | TRBV20-1 | TGCAGTGCCGCCCCTCCACAGGGGTCGAAGAATGAGCAGTTCTTC | CSAAPPQGSKNEQFF
TRBJ1-5 | . | . | TRBV20-1 | TGCAGTGCTAGCACAGATAGCAATCAGCCCCAGCATTTT | CSASTDSNQPQHF
TRBJ1-2 | . | . | TRBV7-9 | TGTGCCAGCAGCCTTCGGTCACAGGGTAATGGCTACACCTTC | CASSLRSQGNGYTF
TRBJ1-5 | . | . | TRBV28 | TGTGCCAGCAGAACCCGGGACCGCACGACCCAGCATTTT | CASRTRDRTTQHF
TRBJ1-4 | . | . | TRBV9 | TGTGCCAGCAGCGCTACAGGGAAGGGTGAAAAACTGTTTTTT | CASSATGKGEKLFF
TRBJ1-2 | . | . | TRBV29-1 | TGCAGCGTTGAAGATAGGGATTCGGGCTACACCTTC | CSVEDRDSGYTF
TRBJ2-1 | . | once | TRBV24-1 | TGTGCCACCAGTGACGGGACTCCCAGCTCCTACAATGAGCAGTTCTTC | CATSDGTPSSYNEQFF
TRBJ2-7 | . | . | TRBV24-1 | TGTGCCACCAGTGATTCCTTTCACTGGTACTTC | CATSDSFHWYF
TRBJ1-5 | . | . | TRBV20-1 | TGCAGTGCTACCCGCGGAGCCTCGGGCCAGCCCCAGCATTTT | CSATRGASGQPQHF
TRBJ2-2 | TRBD2 | few | TRBV12-3/TRBV12-4 | TGTGCCAGCAGTTTGAGCGGGGGGACCGGGGAGCTGTTTTTT | CASSLSGGTGELFF
TRBJ2-7 | TRBD2 | . | TRBV29-1 | TGCAGCGTTGAAGACAGTCTAGCGGGAACCTACGAGCAGTACTTC | CSVEDSLAGTYEQYF
TRBJ2-5 | . | once | TRBV5-4 | TGTGCCAGCAGCCCCCGCAACACTGATCAAGAGACCCAGTACTTC | CASSPRNTDQETQYF
TRBJ2-7 | . | . | TRBV30 | TGTGCCTGGAGCAAAGGCCGGGACATGATGGGCGAGCAGTACTTC | CAWSKGRDMMGEQYF
TRBJ1-1 | . | . | TRBV14 | TGTGCCAGCAGCCAAGATAAGTCCGGCAGAAGGAACACTGAAGCTTTCTTT | CASSQDKSGRRNTEAFF
TRBJ1-1 | . | . | TRBV12-3/TRBV12-4 | TGTGCCAGCAGTTTAGGAGGGACCCGACTGGCTTACGCTTTCTTT | CASSLGGTRLAYAFF